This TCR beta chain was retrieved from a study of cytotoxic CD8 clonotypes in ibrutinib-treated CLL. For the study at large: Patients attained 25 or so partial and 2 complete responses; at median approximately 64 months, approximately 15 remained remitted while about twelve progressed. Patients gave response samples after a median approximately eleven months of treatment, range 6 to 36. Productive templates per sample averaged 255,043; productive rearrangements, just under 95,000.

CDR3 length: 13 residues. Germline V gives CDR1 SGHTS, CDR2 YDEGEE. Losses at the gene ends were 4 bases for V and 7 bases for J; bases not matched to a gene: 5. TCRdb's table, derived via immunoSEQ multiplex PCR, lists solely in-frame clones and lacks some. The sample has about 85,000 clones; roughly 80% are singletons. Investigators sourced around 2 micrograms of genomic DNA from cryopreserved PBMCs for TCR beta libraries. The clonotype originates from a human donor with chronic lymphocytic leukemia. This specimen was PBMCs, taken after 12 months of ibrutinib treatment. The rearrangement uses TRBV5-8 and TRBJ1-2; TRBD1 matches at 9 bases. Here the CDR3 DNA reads TGTGCCAGCAGCCTGGGACAGGGACCTGGCTACACCTTC. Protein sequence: CASSLGQGPGYTF.